This T cell receptor (beta chain) was identified in a study of shared clonotypes between healthy human individuals. With 0 bases removed from V and 1 base from J, the gap between germline ends came to 10 bases. Per germline, CDR1 SGHTA and CDR2 FQGNSA. This CDR3 comprises 16 residues. Study outcomes and limitations: Limited genetic and exposure-history diversity came from having few donors.

Notes on this clone: Antigen: not known.

Replicate PCRs for sorted subsets used approximately 220 ng DNA; this equaled about 30,000 T cell genomes. Data came from immunoSEQ multiplex PCR; TCRdb stores just in-frame clones and leaves some out. The table includes a few hundred thousand clones, 96% detected once. This sequence originates from a man younger than 40 in good health. Sequencing input: memory CD8+ T cells sorted from blood. Noted subset: CD45RO+ cells pooled with CCR7-negative TemRA cells. This rearrangement joins TRBV7-2 to TRBJ1-3; perhaps TRBD1 as D (5 bases). DNA of the CDR3: TGTGCCAGCAGCTTAGCACCAGGGTTGTCTGGAAACACCATATATTTT. Its translation is CASSLAPGLSGNTIYF.